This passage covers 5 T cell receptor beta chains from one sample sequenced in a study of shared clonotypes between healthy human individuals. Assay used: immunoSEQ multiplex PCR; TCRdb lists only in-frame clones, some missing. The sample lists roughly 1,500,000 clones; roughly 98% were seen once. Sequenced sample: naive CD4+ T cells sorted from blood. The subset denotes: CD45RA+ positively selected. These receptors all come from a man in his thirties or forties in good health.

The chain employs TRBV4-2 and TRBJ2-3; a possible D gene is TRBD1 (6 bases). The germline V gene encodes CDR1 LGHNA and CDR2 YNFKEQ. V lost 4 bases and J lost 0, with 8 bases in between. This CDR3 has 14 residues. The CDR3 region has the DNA TGTGCCAGCAGCCCAGGACAGAGCACAGATACGCAGTATTTT. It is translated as CASSPGQSTDTQYF.

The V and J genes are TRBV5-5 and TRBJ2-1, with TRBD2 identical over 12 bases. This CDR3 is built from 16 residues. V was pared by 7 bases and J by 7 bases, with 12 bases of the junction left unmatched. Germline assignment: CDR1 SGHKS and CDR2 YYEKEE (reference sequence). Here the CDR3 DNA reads TGTGCCAGCGGCCAGACTAGCGGGAGTATGGGGAATGAGCAGTTCTTC. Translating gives CASGQTSGSMGNEQFF.

CDR3 loop: CSVAGGLDSGANVLTF. DNA of the CDR3: TGCAGCGTTGCTGGGGGGCTAGACTCTGGGGCCAACGTCCTGACTTTC. The J gene is TRBJ2-6, the V gene TRBV29-1, with D perhaps matching TRBD1 or TRBD2 (6 bases each). The CDR3 extends over 16 amino acids. Germline V lookup: CDR1 SQVTM, CDR2 ANQGSEA. The ends were cut back, 4 bases at V and 0 bases at J, with 13 bases in the middle.

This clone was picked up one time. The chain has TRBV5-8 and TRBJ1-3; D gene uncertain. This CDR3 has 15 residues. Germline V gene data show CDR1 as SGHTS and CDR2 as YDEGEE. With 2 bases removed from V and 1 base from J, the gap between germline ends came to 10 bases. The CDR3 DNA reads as TGTGCCAGCAGCTTTCGAGGGAATTCTGGAAACACCATATATTTT. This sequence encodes CASSFRGNSGNTIYF.

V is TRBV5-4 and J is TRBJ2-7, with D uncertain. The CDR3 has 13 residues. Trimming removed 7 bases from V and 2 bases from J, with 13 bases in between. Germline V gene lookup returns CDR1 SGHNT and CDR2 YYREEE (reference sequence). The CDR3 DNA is TGTGCCAGCGGGTTAGCCGAGACCTACGAGCAGTACTTC. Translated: CASGLAETYEQYF.